This TCR beta chain comes out of a study of vaccination effects on CD4 cells after COVID-19. In its sample, this clone was seen a few times. Its antigen is undetermined. V shed 5 bases and J shed 8 bases, with 12 bases lying between them. This CDR3 has 11 amino acids. Per the germline V gene, CDR1 is SQVTM and CDR2 is ANQGSEA. Sequencing was preceded by expansion of antigen-specific CD4+ T cells with viral peptide pools in the ViraFEST assay. When around nine days of culture had elapsed, CD4+ T cells were isolated. Either the BNT162b2 or mRNA-1273 vaccine was given to participants in two doses. Nucleocapsid antibody tests were negative, and the vaccine recipients had no prior SARS-CoV-2 infection. About 2.2 million PBMC per well were cultured with 9 to 10 IU/ml IL-2 and roughly 9.9 ug/ml peptides. Generated by immunoSEQ multiplex PCR, the TCRdb table keeps only in-frame clones and is missing some. Of some 74,000 clones listed, 75% to 85% were seen once; the top ten hold approximately 1.3%.

Findings of the study overall: Early post-infection timepoints were missing from the study, which also had few convalescent patients.

The sequence derives from a human donor who received a COVID-19 vaccine. Specimen: CD4+ T cells from PBMCs cultured with HCoV-229E spike peptides, collected after COVID-19 vaccination. This chain connects TRBV29-1 to TRBJ1-2; D might be TRBD1 (6 bases). The CDR3 loop reads CSVLNQGGYTF. CDR3 coding DNA: TGCAGCGTTCTCAATCAGGGGGGCTACACCTTC.